This TCR beta chain was sequenced for a study of siplizumab effects on memory and regulatory T cells. Findings and caveats of the study: The apparent diversity of naive T cells exceeded that of memory cells, and naive T cells seemed to make a major contribution to the alloresponse. Proliferating CD4+ or CD8+ clones, roughly 75-95% of them, lacked an assignable naive or memory phenotype. Confirmation that proliferating Tregs from siplizumab cultures had suppressive function was not obtained.

V dropped 7 bases and J dropped 1 base, with 13 bases sitting between them. The CDR3 extends over 14 amino acids. The V gene's germline CDR1 is SNHLY and CDR2 FYNNEI. Regarding this clone: Its antigen is currently unknown.

Profiled with immunoSEQ multiplex PCR; TCRdb holds only in-frame clones, not every one. The repertoire holds under 100,000 clones, with over 90% as singletons. The receptor's source is a human donor in good health. Sequenced material: non-Treg CD4+ T cells sorted from blood. The chain recombines TRBV2 with TRBJ1-1; D gene uncertain. The CDR3 sequence: CASNWNVGNTEAFF. CDR3 nucleotide sequence: TGTGCCAGCAACTGGAACGTAGGGAACACTGAAGCTTTCTTT.